Listed here are 12 T cell receptor beta chains from one sample, sequenced in a study of blood T cell repertoires in COVID-19. Sequencing was performed with immunoSEQ multiplex PCR; in TCRdb, only in-frame clones are kept and a portion is missing. The data show 350,000 to 550,000 clones, over 75% seen once. Sequenced: PBMCs or T cells enriched from blood (not recorded which). These receptors came from a man aged 30 to 45 who had recovered from COVID-19.

The sample holds one count of this clone. This sequence joins TRBV5-1 and TRBJ2-6; possible D gene TRBD1, 6 bases. The CDR3 contains 18 residues. Germline loops: CDR1 SGHRS, CDR2 YFSETQ. V was clipped by 0 bases and J by 0 bases, with 13 bases between them. This chain's CDR3 is CASSLVSTDSSGANVLTF. In DNA form, the CDR3 reads TGCGCCAGCAGCTTGGTATCAACGGACAGCTCTGGGGCCAACGTCCTGACTTTC. Variable domain in full (rest from reference TRBV5-1 and TRBJ2-6): KAGVTQTPRYLIKTRGQQVTLSCSPISGHRSVSWYQQTPGQGLQFLFEYFSETQRNKGNFPGRFSGRQFSNSRSEMNVSTLELGDSALYLCASSLVSTDSSGANVLTFGAGSRLTVL.

J is TRBJ2-1 and V is TRBV4-1; D not certain. Germline V gene lookup returns CDR1 MGHRA and CDR2 YSYEKL. This CDR3 is built from 15 residues. Trimming took off 0 bases at V and 9 bases at J, with 15 bases between the two ends. Here the CDR3 DNA reads TGCGCCAGCAGCCAAGATGGTGGTTCCCTTAGTGAGCAGTTCTTC. It specifies CASSQDGGSLSEQFF.

The chain uses TRBV27 and TRBJ2-1; 11 bases align to TRBD2. The germline CDR1 and CDR2 sequences are MNHEY and SMNVEV (reference sequence). The CDR3 is 15 residues long. With 5 bases clipped from V and 7 bases from J, the junction kept 7 bases outside the gene matches. CDR3 in amino acids: CASSHGTSGSNEQFF. For the CDR3, the DNA is TGTGCCAGCAGTCACGGAACTAGCGGGAGTAATGAGCAGTTCTTC.

In its sample, this clone was seen once. The chain uses TRBV5-1 and TRBJ1-1, with 7 bases that match TRBD1. The V and J ends lost 0 bases and 4 bases, in that order; junction bases with no gene match: 3. Germline assignment: CDR1 SGHRS and CDR2 YFSETQ. This CDR3 comprises 14 residues. CDR3 sequence: CASSLAGGTTEAFF. DNA of the CDR3: TGCGCCAGCAGCTTGGCAGGGGGGACCACTGAAGCTTTCTTT.

The chain combines TRBV30 with TRBJ2-7; D is possibly TRBD1 (5 bases). This CDR3 contains 12 residues. The ends were cut back, 5 bases at V and 2 bases at J, with 10 bases in the middle. The germline CDR1 and CDR2 sequences are GTSNPN and SVGIG (reference sequence). DNA for the CDR3: TGTGCCTGGGGACATGTTCCCTACGAGCAGTACTTC. Protein sequence: CAWGHVPYEQYF.

V is TRBV5-1 and J is TRBJ2-3, with 11 positions matching TRBD2. J was trimmed by 2 bases and V by 4 bases; bases with no gene match: 6. The CDR3 is 16 amino acids. Germline V lookup: CDR1 SGHRS, CDR2 YFSETQ. The CDR3 loop reads CASSAGTSGSTDTQYF. The CDR3 bases are TGCGCCAGCAGCGCGGGGACTAGCGGATCCACAGATACGCAGTATTTT.

The rearrangement uses TRBV19 and TRBJ2-3; TRBD1 matches 8 bases. The CDR3 length is 15 residues. V shed 6 bases and J 2 bases; nucleotides not matched to a gene: 7. Germline V CDR1 and CDR2: LNHDA, SQIVND (reference sequence). In nucleotides, the CDR3 is TGTGCCAGTAGGCGACAGGGGTCCTACACAGATACGCAGTATTTT. Amino acid sequence: CASRRQGSYTDTQYF. Variable domain in full (rest from reference TRBV19 and TRBJ2-3): DGGITQSPKYLFRKEGQNVTLSCEQNLNHDAMYWYRQDPGQGLRLIYYSQIVNDFQKGDIAEGYSVSREKKESFPLTVTSAQKNPTAFYLCASRRQGSYTDTQYFGPGTRLTVL.

The V gene is TRBV2, the J gene TRBJ2-7; D gene unclear. Per germline, CDR1 SNHLY and CDR2 FYNNEI. This CDR3 has 12 amino acids. Trimming removed 3 bases from V and 3 bases from J, with 6 bases in between. In DNA form, the CDR3 reads TGTGCCAGCAGTGACAGTTACTACGAGCAGTACTTC. Encoded protein: CASSDSYYEQYF.

This clone was detected only once. This chain connects TRBV29-1 to TRBJ1-2; unclear D gene. Trimming pared 0 bases from V and 2 bases from J, leaving 10 bases between. Germline CDR1 is SQVTM and CDR2 is ANQGSEA. CDR3 size: 14 residues. DNA for the CDR3: TGCAGCGTTGAAGAGAGTGCAAGCAACTATGGCTACACCTTC. Its translation is CSVEESASNYGYTF.

The rearrangement joins TRBV6-5 to TRBJ1-5, with D maybe TRBD1 (5 bases). V shed 6 bases and J shed 4 bases, with 10 bases lying between them. Germline CDR1 is MNHEY and CDR2 is SVGAGI. The CDR3 runs to 13 residues. The DNA for the CDR3 is TGTGCCAGCAGGATAGACAGTAATCAGCCCCAGCATTTT. It encodes CASRIDSNQPQHF.

The chain uses TRBV25-1 and TRBJ1-2; the match to TRBD1 covers 8 bases. The J segment lost 7 bases and the V segment lost 10 bases, leaving 8 bases of the junction unmatched. In germline, CDR1 is MGHDK, CDR2 SYGVNS. The CDR3 has 12 amino acids. The CDR3 DNA reads TGTGCCACCAGGGGACAGGTTCGTGGCTACACCTTC. Amino acids: CATRGQVRGYTF.

Here the CDR3 DNA reads TGTGCCAGCAGCCGATCTACCGGGGGACGGAGTTCTTCACCCCTCCACTTT. Translated, it gives CASSRSTGGRSSSPLHF. The J gene is TRBJ1-6, the V gene TRBV3-1 (or the pseudogene TRBV3-2), with a possible D match to TRBD1 (5 bases). Trimming left V 4 bases short and J 9 bases short, with 22 bases between. Germline V CDR1 and CDR2: LGHDT, YNNKEL (reference sequence). The CDR3 loop spans 17 amino acids.